This paragraph reports one T cell receptor beta chain. Antigen: not known. The source material, RNA transcripts, was used to amplify TCR beta CDR3 regions. Using the HTBI primer set, a first-round RT-PCR was run on the TCR CDR3. TCRdb reprocessed the multiplex PCR reads with MiXCR, giving one entry per CDR3 protein. The sample has 370,000 or so distinct CDR3 sequences; about 14% are singletons. The CDR3 contains 16 residues. Germline loops: CDR1 PRHDT, CDR2 FYEKMQ (reference sequence). V lost 1 base, J lost 10 bases, and 17 bases lay in between. The record originates from a study of T cells in Graves' hyperthyroidism and ophthalmopathy. General study findings and limits: The model forecast ophthalmopathy, anticipating it by a median approximately 6.1 months before onset. Expanded thyroid clonotypes (above 0.001) were mostly also found in blood.

The chain carries TRBV13 and TRBJ1-6, with unresolved D. Sequenced input: blood. The source of this sequence is a man aged 25 to 40 with Graves' hyperthyroidism that later progressed to Graves' ophthalmopathy. The CDR3 region has the DNA TGTGCCAGCAGCTTAGCCCGCCAGCTAGGTGGGTCACCCCTCCACTTT. This translates into CASSLARQLGGSPLHF.